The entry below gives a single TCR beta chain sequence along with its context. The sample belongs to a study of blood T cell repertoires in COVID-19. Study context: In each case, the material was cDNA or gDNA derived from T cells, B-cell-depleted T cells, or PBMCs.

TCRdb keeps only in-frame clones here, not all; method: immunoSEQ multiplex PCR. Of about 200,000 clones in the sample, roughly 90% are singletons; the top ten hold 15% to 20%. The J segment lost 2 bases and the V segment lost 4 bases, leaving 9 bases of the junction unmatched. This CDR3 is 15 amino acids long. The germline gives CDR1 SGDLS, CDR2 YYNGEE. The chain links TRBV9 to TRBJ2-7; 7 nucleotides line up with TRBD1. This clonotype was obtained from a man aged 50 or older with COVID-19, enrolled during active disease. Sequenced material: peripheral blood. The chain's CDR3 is CASSPRTGATYEQYF. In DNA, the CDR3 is TGTGCCAGCAGCCCTCGGACAGGCGCTACCTACGAGCAGTACTTC.